This T cell receptor (beta chain) was identified during a study of identical twins (dated by TCRdb to 2016 to 2017). Study-level background: TCR alpha and beta repertoires from monozygotic twins, unrelated adults of various ages and cord blood were deep-sequenced to test whether fetal clonotypes persist. To rule out contamination, replicate twin experiments were performed at different times with different library preparation protocols.

Libraries were prepared through 5' RACE. Instrument used: Illumina HiSeq 2000. A universal primer binding site was introduced by template switching, and a unique molecular identifier was present in the final cDNA, enabling accurate counting of TCR cDNA molecules. Specific primers in the conserved constant-segment region were used to synthesize first-strand cDNA for TCR alpha and beta chains. To control for contamination, each cDNA library was double barcoded with a SMART-Mk sample barcode plus Illumina barcodes. TruSeq adapter sequences, together with Illumina sample barcodes, were added in two successive PCR steps. The TCR alpha and beta cDNA libraries were sequenced on the Illumina HiSeq platform using custom primers. Processing in the source paper ran as follows. Raw reads were processed with MiGEC to extract unique molecular identifiers, and MiXCR was used to determine CDR3 positions. For each individual, recombination models were inferred using an EM algorithm with the repgenHMM and IGoR tools. The tcR package in R was used for shared clonotype analysis, with sharing normalized by the product of cloneset sizes. To study raw recombination free of thymic and clonal selection effects, out-of-frame nonproductive sequences were analyzed. The public reads were run again by TCRdb, first through fastp at Q25 and then through MiXCR, and only productive beta chains were kept. Records with the same CDR3 protein are collapsed into one entry carrying the most frequent genes and DNA. Here the V and J calls rest on TCRdb's processing, not on the authors' analysis. The sample table records roughly 770,000 distinct CDR3 sequences; roughly 18% of these occur just once. Roughly 14% of the sample lies in the top ten.

Inclusive of the bounding cysteine and phenylalanine, the CDR3 is 14 residues long. The read is trimmed to its CDR3 DNA, 42 bases read in frame from base 1. Relative to germline, V is missing 4 bases and J is missing 8 bases, with 4 bases of the junction outside any gene match. Every donor was a healthy Caucasian. The twin cohort comprised three pairs of female monozygotic twins, all aged roughly 18 to 30 years. The RNA used for TCR libraries was isolated from peripheral blood mononuclear cells. Here is what the overall study found, with its caveats: Fewer insertions were carried by abundant cord blood beta clonotypes; a weaker similar trend was observed in young adult naive repertoires, while no such trend was observed in memory repertoires. Because the same donors could not be followed over many years, the conclusions depended on cross-sectional statistical analysis. In monozygotic twins, recombination models systematically underestimated out-of-frame TCR alpha sharing, but the models matched the sharing seen between unrelated individuals. A weaker excess of twin sharing was found in beta out-of-frame sequences because the signal-to-noise ratio was lowered by fewer shared sequences. Compared with coincidental sharing between unrelated individuals, out-of-frame TCR alpha sequences shared between twins showed an excess of sequences with low generation probability. Invariant T cells such as MAIT and iNKT could partly confound zero-insertion analyses, although diverse VJ usage argued against such confounding for most clonotypes.

This clonotype was recorded a few times. Its antigen has not been determined. No much larger clone exists at a distance of one base, and base qualities are not known. The same sample was also used in a study of T cells expressing NK-cell markers. The second study's authors report: TCR beta-chain repertoires were profiled in sorted CD3+CD56+NKG2C+, CD3+CD56+NKG2C- and CD3+CD56-NKG2C+ T-cell subsets from seven or eight donors. Of the eight sequenced donors, seven were found to be HCMV-seropositive and one was found to be HCMV-seronegative. In several experiments an anti-gammadeltaTCR antibody was added to restrict sorting to alphabetaTCR-expressing T cells. For about 6 donors, the dominant CD3+CD56+NKG2C+ clonotypes were among the top 10 CD8+ clonotypes and accounted for roughly 1.0-7.5% of CD8+ T cells. Those dominant clonotypes were again the most abundant among CD3+CD56-NKG2C+ cells in a few donors, at about 28.3-60.1%. Whether the expanded NKG2C-expressing T cell clones were specific for HCMV antigens remained unclear. The study sequenced eight donors, all healthy volunteers chosen at random: three men and five women. A commercial ELISA kit detecting HCMV-specific IgG in serum was used to determine HCMV serostatus. Bulk peripheral blood T-cell repertoires were additionally sequenced from unsorted PBMC for several donors. MIGEC handled demultiplexing of the reads and grouping by UMI, while MiTCR was used to assemble and quantify clonotypes. Only TCR cDNA sequences supported by at least two reads were kept to exclude erroneous sequences. Downstream repertoire analysis used the tcR package, and clonotypes were matched across fractions by CDR3 nucleotide sequence plus V segment. VDJmatch was used to annotate antigen specificity against VDJdb, with one amino acid substitution in CDR3 allowed.

Specimen: PBMCs. The source of this sequence is a woman between 18 and 29 years old in good health. The chain was built from TRBV12-3 or TRBV12-4 and TRBJ2-2; 10 bases in between match TRBD1. The nucleotide sequence is TGTGCCAGCAGTTCGGGACAGGGGAGGGGGGAGCTGTTTTTT. Protein translation: CASSSGQGRGELFF.